This T cell receptor (beta chain) emerged from a study of chemoradiotherapy in HPV16-positive cancers. Across the whole study: Two HPV16-positive patients' cells yielded candidate HPV-specific clones and common motifs.

The repertoire was sequenced with immunoSEQ multiplex PCR; TCRdb's copy has only in-frame clones and lacks some. Of about 22,000 clones in the sample, 73% were seen once. Repeated repertoire sampling spanned the course of chemoradiotherapy. Study-wide points: Non-HPV-specific T cells did not expand in tumors during treatment, whereas candidate HPV-specific clones and E7-related motifs did. In HPV16-positive patients, HPV-responsive T-cell expansion tracked better recurrence-free survival.

From germline, CDR1 is LNHNV and CDR2 YYDKDF (reference sequence). Losses at the gene ends were 5 bases for V and 3 bases for J; bases not matched to a gene: 2. The CDR3 sequence is 15 residues long. This clone has just one count. What it recognizes is unknown. The receptor was isolated from a human donor with HPV-associated anogenital cancer. Sample collection was performed from a patient who underwent chemoradiotherapy. The chain is built from TRBV15 and TRBJ2-2; 11 nucleotides align to TRBD1. The chain's CDR3 is CATSGDRGDTGELFF. The CDR3 DNA sequence: TGTGCCACCAGCGGGGACAGGGGGGACACCGGGGAGCTGTTTTTT.